Described below is a single TCR beta chain sequence and its context. Its antigen remains unknown. There are 13 residues in the CDR3. Germline-derived CDR1 and CDR2 are SNHLY and FYNNEI. V dropped 8 bases and J dropped 5 bases, with 15 bases sitting between them. The memory fraction was CD4+CD45RO+CD25- cells. Study-level points and caveats: Tumor memory CD4+ T cell TCR gene usage was found to cluster with blood and lymph node memory CD4+ cells and with lymph node naive CD4+ cells. Tumor-infiltrating Treg TCR alpha and beta sequences overlapped most with tumor naive CD4+ T cells, then blood naive.

Using its own MiXCR run on the 5' RACE reads, TCRdb lists one record per CDR3 protein. The sample includes approximately 40,000 distinct CDR3 sequences, about 32% seen only once; the top ten take approximately 4.1%. Specimen: tumor-infiltrating memory CD4+ T cells sorted from the breast tumor. Subset: memory CD4+ T cells, CD4+CD45RO+CD25-. The V gene is TRBV2, the J gene TRBJ2-5; D is unclear. The sequence was obtained from a female donor with breast cancer. The DNA for the CDR3 is TGTGCCAGCTCTCGGCGGACCCGGGAGACCCAGTACTTC. Translating gives CASSRRTRETQYF.